Each of the 12 T cell receptor beta chains below was sequenced from the same sample in a study of blood T cell repertoires in COVID-19. Only in-frame clones appear in the TCRdb table, and some are missing; sequencing was by immunoSEQ multiplex PCR. The sample lists fewer than 150,000 clones; roughly four fifths were seen once. Material for sequencing was PBMCs or T cells enriched from blood (not recorded which). Source of these receptors: a man aged 30 to 39 who had recovered from COVID-19.

This chain links TRBV6-1 with TRBJ2-3; TRBD2 matches at 16 bases. V dropped 4 bases and J dropped 4; count of bases not matched to a gene: 5. From germline, CDR1 is MNHNS and CDR2 SASEGT. This CDR3 is 17 amino acids long. For the CDR3, the DNA is TGTGCCAGCAGTGCCGGGACTAGCGGGGGGGGGTCAGATACGCAGTATTTT. Translated: CASSAGTSGGGSDTQYF.

The J gene is TRBJ1-1, the V gene TRBV2; the D gene is possibly TRBD1 (6 bases). Germline CDR1 is SNHLY and CDR2 is FYNNEI. The CDR3 totals 14 residues. The V and J ends lost 5 bases and 0 bases respectively, with 10 bases between them. The DNA for the CDR3 is TGTGCCAGCAGTCCGGGACACCTGAACACTGAAGCTTTCTTT. It is translated as CASSPGHLNTEAFF.

The DNA for the CDR3 is TGTGCCAGCAGCCCCGGGACAGAAACAGATACGCAGTATTTT. Its protein product is CASSPGTETDTQYF. The chain links TRBV4-2 to TRBJ2-3; 7 positions match TRBD1. V lost 4 bases to trimming and J lost 3 bases; unmatched junction nucleotides: 4. This CDR3 spans 14 amino acids. Germline loops: CDR1 LGHNA, CDR2 YNFKEQ.

V gene TRBV7-8 combines with J gene TRBJ1-4, with TRBD1 matching over 8 bases. This CDR3 has 13 amino acids. The V gene end was trimmed by 5 bases and the J gene end by 6 bases; junction bases not matched to a gene: 2. Germline V gene sequence: CDR1 SGHVS, CDR2 FQNEAQ. CDR3 nucleotides: TGTGCCAGCAGCCCGGGACAGGATGAAAAACTGTTTTTT. As protein: CASSPGQDEKLFF.

This clone has a single count. CDR3 residues: CASGTPLAPVGETQYF. The CDR3 DNA is TGTGCCAGCGGGACACCACTAGCGCCGGTGGGTGAGACCCAGTACTTC. The gene calls are TRBV5-6 and TRBJ2-5, with D perhaps matching TRBD2 (7 bases). Per germline, CDR1 SGHDT and CDR2 YYEEEE. V gave up 7 bases and J gave up 5 bases, with 24 bases separating them. CDR3 length: 16 amino acids.

This clone was counted only a few times. The rearrangement uses TRBV7-2 and TRBJ2-2; TRBD2 matches 8 bases. The V gene's germline CDR1 is SGHTA and CDR2 FQGNSA. V shed 2 bases and J 7 bases; nucleotides not matched to a gene: 6. The CDR3 sequence is 15 residues long. CDR3 coding DNA: TGTGCCAGCAGCTTAACGGGACTAGGGGTCGGGGAGCTGTTTTTT. This sequence encodes CASSLTGLGVGELFF.

The J gene is TRBJ2-1, the V gene TRBV3-1 (or the pseudogene TRBV3-2); D is perhaps TRBD2 (6 bases). CDR3 size: 19 residues. Trimming pared 0 bases from V and 0 bases from J, leaving 18 bases between. CDR1 is LGHDT, CDR2 YNNKEL, per germline (reference sequence). The CDR3 is CASSQDVWRRGNSYNEQFF. The CDR3 DNA reads TGTGCCAGCAGCCAAGATGTTTGGCGGCGGGGTAACTCCTACAATGAGCAGTTCTTC.

This chain joins TRBV3-1 (or the pseudogene TRBV3-2) and TRBJ1-2; unclear D gene. CDR3 size: 13 residues. The germline V and J ends were trimmed by 5 bases and 3 bases, with 10 bases remaining between them. Germline lookup yields CDR1 LGHDT and CDR2 YNNKEL (reference sequence). The DNA for the CDR3 is TGTGCCAGCAGCGAGCAGGCCTACTATGGCTACACCTTC. As protein: CASSEQAYYGYTF.

This chain links TRBV27 with TRBJ1-1, with 8 positions matching TRBD1. With 5 bases clipped from V and 1 base from J, the junction kept 12 bases outside the gene matches. This CDR3 has 17 amino acids. Germline V gene data show CDR1 as MNHEY and CDR2 as SMNVEV (reference sequence). As DNA, the CDR3 is TGTGCCAGCAGTCCTACCGGGCAGGGGGCGCCGAACACTGAAGCTTTCTTT. It specifies CASSPTGQGAPNTEAFF.

This clone was detected only a few times. This chain links TRBV20-1 with TRBJ2-5; TRBD1 matches 7 bases. V shed 3 bases, J shed 1 base, and the junction held 11 bases outside the gene matches. Germline assignment: CDR1 DFQATT and CDR2 SNEGSKA (reference sequence). The CDR3 contains 16 residues. CDR3 bases: TGCAGTGCTAGTATGGGGCTACAGGGGCTCCAAGAGACCCAGTACTTC. Translated, it gives CSASMGLQGLQETQYF.

The genes are TRBV11-2 and TRBJ1-1; D remains ambiguous. The germline V and J ends were trimmed by 3 bases and 10 bases, with 12 bases remaining between them. This CDR3 has 12 residues. CDR1 and CDR2 (germline): SGHAT, FQNNGV. The CDR3 sequence: CASSLFRSGAFF. CDR3 nucleotide sequence: TGTGCCAGCAGCTTGTTCCGGTCTGGAGCTTTCTTT.

This clone appeared a few times. This chain joins TRBV6-2 or TRBV6-3 and TRBJ1-1; tentative D call: TRBD1 (5 bases). Trimming cost V 2 bases and J 1 base, with 14 bases left between them. CDR1 and CDR2 (germline): MNHEY, SVGEGT. The CDR3 runs 16 residues. Here the CDR3 reads CASSYKGWGENTEAFF. In DNA form, the CDR3 reads TGTGCCAGCAGTTACAAGGGATGGGGCGAGAACACTGAAGCTTTCTTT.